This T cell receptor beta chain is from a study of cytomegalovirus exposure and HLA in healthy donors. Background on the study: Ancestry clustering placed more than 65% of more than 350 genotyped donors in the Caucasian-associated cluster.

Germline CDR1 MNHEY, CDR2 SVGAGI. This CDR3 has 12 residues. Trimming at V came to 6 bases and at J to 9 bases, leaving 5 bases not matched to a gene. In regard to this clone: Its antigen is undetermined.

Both 60 Vbeta primers and 13 Jbeta primers went into the PCR. Libraries were prepared by immunoSEQ multiplex PCR; TCRdb keeps only in-frame clonotypes and omits some of them. The sample records 180,000 or so clones, roughly 74% being singletons. Study conclusions and caveats: Segments of the TCR beta V type were, in most cases, productive about 87% or about 30% of the time in an earlier analysis. For most TCR sequences rarity was the rule, although some public TCRs occurred in many donors. In terms of immune exposure information, only CMV serostatus was available.

Sequences were obtained from PBMCs. This chain links TRBV6-5 with TRBJ1-2, with TRBD1 matching 9 bases. The origin of this receptor is a middle-aged woman in good health and CMV-seropositive. The CDR3: CASSRDRDSYTF. In DNA form, the CDR3 reads TGTGCCAGCAGCAGGGACAGGGATAGCTACACCTTC.